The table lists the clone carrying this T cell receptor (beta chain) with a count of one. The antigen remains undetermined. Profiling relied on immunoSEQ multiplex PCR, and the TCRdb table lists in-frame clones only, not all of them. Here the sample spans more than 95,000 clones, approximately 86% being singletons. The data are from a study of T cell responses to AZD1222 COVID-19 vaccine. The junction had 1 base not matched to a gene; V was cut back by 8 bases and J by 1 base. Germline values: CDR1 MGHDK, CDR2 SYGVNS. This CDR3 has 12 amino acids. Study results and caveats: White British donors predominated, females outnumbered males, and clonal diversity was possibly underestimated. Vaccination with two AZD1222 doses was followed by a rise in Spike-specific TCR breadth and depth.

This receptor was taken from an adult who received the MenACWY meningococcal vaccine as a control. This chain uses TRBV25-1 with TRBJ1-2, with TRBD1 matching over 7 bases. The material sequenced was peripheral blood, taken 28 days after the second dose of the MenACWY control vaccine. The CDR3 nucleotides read TGTGCCAGCTACAGGGGTAACTATGGCTACACCTTC. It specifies CASYRGNYGYTF.